The T cell receptor beta chain described here comes from a study of human T cells and chemical hapten exposure. Background on the study: The upper back received 0.01% DPC by patch testing, with results read at 6 days.

In TCRdb, the RACE reads were re-called with MiXCR into one record per CDR3 protein. The sample carries roughly 100,000 distinct CDR3 sequences, approximately 36% recorded once. V was shortened by 5 bases and J by 7 bases, with 12 bases between the two germline ends. The CDR3 consists of 13 residues. This clonotype was recorded once. What it binds is not known. Time point meaning: patch test 3, about 24 weeks after DPC sensitization. The sample's treatment: therapeutic diphenylcyclopropenone sensitization with weekly scalp DPC. Study results and limitations: Alopecia in the donors means their immune response may deviate from healthy people's. DPC sensitization did not alter TCRs above 1 in 1000 frequency.

This chain joins TRBV12-3 or TRBV12-4 and TRBJ1-5; D is perhaps TRBD1 (5 bases). The TCR originated in a middle-aged man with alopecia areata. Some clones in this sample may be carry-over from other donors' samples. Sequencing used whole blood, obtained in connection with sensitization to the hapten diphenylcyclopropenone (DPC). This chain's CDR3 is CASSTQGSQPQHF. DNA of the CDR3: TGTGCCAGCAGTACCCAGGGTTCCCAGCCCCAGCATTTT.